This T cell receptor beta chain was profiled in a study of T cells after yellow fever vaccination. Study-level results: One caveat is that FACS-sorted repertoires could contain abundant clonotypes contaminating from the bulk population. Subsequent to the booster, the majority of primary-vaccination clones reappeared (around 96% CD4, around 85% CD8).

The authors made TCR cDNA by 5'RACE template switching, adding a universal primer site and UMIs. TCRdb reanalysed the 5' RACE reads using MiXCR and keeps one entry per CDR3 protein. The sample includes fewer than 650,000 distinct CDR3 sequences, around a fifth seen only once; the top ten take less than 20%. This clonotype has a handful of counts. Its specificity is not known. The CDR3 sequence is 16 residues long. Germline-derived CDR1 and CDR2 are LGHDT and YNNKEL (reference sequence). V lost 1 base, J lost 1 base, and 4 bases stayed unmatched. The sequencing used PBMCs, collected less than 25 days after the first yellow fever vaccination. The clonotype originates from a man younger than 30 who received the YFV17D yellow fever vaccine. This chain uses TRBV3-1 with TRBJ1-1; 9 bases are a match to TRBD1. CDR3 sequence reads: CASSQAAQGANTEAFF. In DNA, the CDR3 is TGTGCCAGCAGCCAAGCAGCACAGGGGGCGAACACTGAAGCTTTCTTT.